This passage covers 14 T cell receptor beta chains from one sample sequenced in a study of blood T cell repertoires in COVID-19. Using immunoSEQ multiplex PCR, the repertoire was profiled, and TCRdb retains in-frame clones only, with some absent. Among about 280,000 clones listed, about 89% were seen once. The sample consisted of peripheral blood. Receptors were obtained from a man aged 45-65 years with acute or convalescent COVID-19.

The count of this clone is one. The chain recombines TRBV9 with TRBJ1-1, with TRBD1 identical over 10 bases. The V segment lost 4 bases and the J segment 3 bases; nucleotides outside the gene matches: 15. CDR3 length: 18 residues. Germline values: CDR1 SGDLS, CDR2 YYNGEE. Here the CDR3 DNA reads TGTGCCAGCAGCCTACGGACAGGGGGGAAGGGTATCGACACTGAAGCTTTCTTT. It yields the protein CASSLRTGGKGIDTEAFF.

V and J are TRBV9 and TRBJ2-2, with D maybe TRBD2 (6 bases). V lost 0 bases to trimming and J lost 7 bases, with 10 bases between them. Germline-derived CDR1 and CDR2 are SGDLS and YYNGEE. This CDR3 is 14 amino acids long. CDR3 loop: CASSVVYGSGELFF. CDR3 nucleotide sequence: TGTGCCAGCAGCGTAGTTTACGGGAGCGGGGAGCTGTTTTTT.

The chain combines TRBV27 with TRBJ1-2, with TRBD1 identical over 7 bases. Trimming took 6 bases from V and 2 from J; bases not matched to a gene: 12. Germline V CDR1 and CDR2: MNHEY, SMNVEV (reference sequence). The CDR3 contains 16 residues. The CDR3 DNA sequence: TGTGCCAGCAGCTGGACCGGGACAGAACCAAACTATGGCTACACCTTC. This encodes CASSWTGTEPNYGYTF.

The V gene is TRBV29-1, the J gene TRBJ2-4; weak D call: TRBD1 (6 bases). The CDR3 length is 14 residues. CDR1 is SQVTM and CDR2 is ANQGSEA in the germline V gene. Trimming removed 3 bases from V and 1 base from J, with 10 bases in between. The CDR3 DNA reads TGCAGCGTTGAGAGGGACACCGCCAAAAACATTCAGTACTTC. Its translation is CSVERDTAKNIQYF.

In this sample, this clone turned up once. The chain has TRBV10-3 and TRBJ1-1; D not certain. Trimming stripped 1 base from V and 5 bases from J, with 23 bases between. The CDR3 is 18 residues long. CDR1 and CDR2 (germline): ENHRY, SYGVKD. CDR3 region: CAISEFPGGIEEGTEAFF. The CDR3, as DNA: TGTGCCATCAGTGAGTTTCCGGGAGGGATCGAAGAGGGAACTGAAGCTTTCTTT.

V and J are TRBV7-8 and TRBJ2-2, with 8 bases matching TRBD1. The germline V gene encodes CDR1 SGHVS and CDR2 FQNEAQ. Trimming cost V 5 bases and J 7 bases; bases outside gene matches: 9. The CDR3 sequence is 15 residues long. The CDR3 coding sequence is TGTGCCAGCAGCCGCCGGACAGGGTCTGACGGGGAGCTGTTTTTT. Its protein product is CASSRRTGSDGELFF.

The V call is TRBV9, the J call TRBJ2-3; 8 bases agree with TRBD2. Trimming at V came to 0 bases and at J to 8 bases, leaving 5 bases not matched to a gene. CDR3 length: 14 residues. Germline CDR1 and CDR2: SGDLS and YYNGEE. The CDR3 sequence is CASSVGGLEVTQYF. The CDR3 bases are TGTGCCAGCAGCGTAGGGGGACTAGAGGTTACGCAGTATTTT.

The V gene is TRBV7-3, the J gene TRBJ2-1; TRBD1 matches 8 bases. With V trimmed by 0 bases and J by 9 bases, 1 base remained unmatched. Germline CDR1 and CDR2: SGHTA and FQGTGA. The CDR3 loop spans 13 amino acids. The CDR3 spells CASSLTQGGEQFF. CDR3 nucleotides: TGTGCCAGCAGCTTAACACAGGGGGGTGAGCAGTTCTTC.

The genes are TRBV5-5 and TRBJ2-1, with 9 bases aligning to TRBD2. Germline CDR1 and CDR2: SGHKS and YYEKEE (reference sequence). The CDR3 consists of 15 residues. Trimming removed 4 bases from V and 7 bases from J; junction bases left unmatched: 9. CDR3 residues: CASSPGAGGYNEQFF. CDR3 DNA sequence: TGTGCCAGCAGCCCGGGGGCGGGGGGGTATAATGAGCAGTTCTTC.

The chain carries TRBV24-1 and TRBJ2-1, with 7 bases matching TRBD1. V trimming: 9 bases; J trimming: 8 bases; junction bases outside the gene matches: 3. Germline V lookup: CDR1 KGHDR, CDR2 SFDVKD. The CDR3 has 11 residues. The CDR3 spells CATPGQDEQFF. CDR3 coding DNA: TGTGCCACCCCTGGACAGGATGAGCAGTTCTTC.

The V and J genes are TRBV7-8 and TRBJ2-5; D perhaps matches TRBD2 (5 bases). CDR1 and CDR2 from the germline V gene are SGHVS and FQNEAQ. CDR3 length: 15 residues. V was pared by 2 bases and J by 5 bases, with 15 bases between. CDR3 residues: CASSLSPRAGETQYF. The CDR3 DNA sequence: TGTGCCAGCAGCTTATCTCCGAGGGCTGGCGAGACCCAGTACTTC.

The rearrangement joins TRBV6-5 to TRBJ2-3; D possibly corresponds to TRBD1 (6 bases). Trimming took off 7 bases at V and 9 bases at J, with 17 bases between the two ends. The CDR3 spans 13 residues. Germline V gives CDR1 MNHEY, CDR2 SVGAGI. DNA for the CDR3: TGTGCCAGCATAATACAGGGCTCTGGGACGCAGTATTTT. It yields the protein CASIIQGSGTQYF.

The V and J genes are TRBV5-6 and TRBJ2-2; a possible D gene is TRBD2 (6 bases). The germline V and J ends were trimmed by 9 bases and 7 bases, with 16 bases remaining between them. Germline V gene sequence: CDR1 SGHDT, CDR2 YYEEEE. The CDR3 runs to 13 residues. The CDR3 spells CATKLGRGGELFF. The CDR3 DNA sequence: TGTGCCACCAAACTAGGGCGGGGCGGGGAGCTGTTTTTT.

This chain links TRBV4-2 with TRBJ1-2, with D hard to call. V was pared by 1 base and J by 8 bases, with 5 bases between. This CDR3 contains 11 residues. From germline, CDR1 is LGHNA and CDR2 YNFKEQ. CDR3 region: CASSQGAGYTF. CDR3 DNA: TGTGCCAGCAGCCAAGGGGCCGGCTACACCTTC.